Given below is one T cell receptor beta chain in context. The record originates from a study of blood T cell repertoires in COVID-19. Whole-study context: The analysed material was cDNA or gDNA that came from T cells, B-cell-depleted T cells, or PBMCs.

The CDR3 is made up of 16 amino acids. The V gene lost 4 bases and the J gene lost 1 base, with 15 bases spanning the gap. Germline V CDR1 and CDR2: SGHRS, YFSETQ. Profiled with immunoSEQ multiplex PCR; TCRdb holds only in-frame clones, not every one. The sample shows 300,000 to 350,000 clones, around 90% of them seen only once. The receptor was derived from a young man with COVID-19, enrolled during active disease. The specimen sequenced was peripheral blood. J is TRBJ2-1 and V is TRBV5-1; perhaps TRBD1 as D (5 bases). CDR3 nucleotides: TGCGCCAGCAGCCCCTGGGTTAGGACATCCTACAATGAGCAGTTCTTC. It yields the protein CASSPWVRTSYNEQFF.